Below, 15 T cell receptor beta chains from the same sample are listed, as sequenced in a study of blood T cell repertoires in COVID-19. Measured with immunoSEQ multiplex PCR; TCRdb has only the in-frame clones, and not every one. The sample includes under 150,000 clones, over 60% of them seen just once. The sample was peripheral blood. These receptors all come from a man aged 80 or over with acute or convalescent COVID-19.

V and J are TRBV25-1 and TRBJ2-3, with D hard to call. Trimming took off 4 bases at V and 5 bases at J, with 7 bases between the two ends. The CDR3 contains 12 residues. The germline V gene has CDR1 MGHDK and CDR2 SYGVNS. DNA for the CDR3: TGTGCCAGCAGTGGACAAGGAGATACGCAGTATTTT. It encodes CASSGQGDTQYF.

The genes are TRBV2 and TRBJ2-6; tentatively, D is TRBD1 (6 bases). V lost 6 bases and J lost 6, with 15 bases in between. The germline CDR1 and CDR2 sequences are SNHLY and FYNNEI. The CDR3 has 15 amino acids. The CDR3 nucleotides read TGTGCCAGCAGCATCAGGGGCTATATGGCCAACGTCCTGACTTTC. Protein product: CASSIRGYMANVLTF.

This clone was detected only a few times. CDR3 sequence: CASSQAEDSNWSPLHF. In DNA, the CDR3 is TGTGCCAGCAGCCAAGCCGAGGACAGCAATTGGTCACCCCTCCACTTT. This sequence joins TRBV4-2 and TRBJ1-6, with a tentative D call TRBD1 (6 bases). Trimming pared 1 base from V and 10 bases from J, leaving 17 bases between. CDR1 and CDR2 from the germline V gene are LGHNA and YNFKEQ. The length of the CDR3 is 16 residues.

V is TRBV24-1 and J is TRBJ2-1; 10 bases fit TRBD2. This CDR3 is 15 amino acids long. V was clipped by 9 bases and J by 7 bases; unmatched bases: 11. Germline values: CDR1 KGHDR, CDR2 SFDVKD. CDR3 residues: CATSRGAGGPNEQFF. CDR3 in DNA: TGTGCCACCTCCCGGGGAGCGGGGGGGCCTAATGAGCAGTTCTTC.

V is TRBV30 and J is TRBJ2-6; 8 positions match TRBD1. CDR1 is GTSNPN and CDR2 is SVGIG in the germline V gene (reference sequence). The CDR3 runs to 17 residues. V dropped 7 bases and J dropped 1; count of bases not matched to a gene: 12. CDR3 in amino acids: CASHRDRSRSGANVLTF. CDR3 coding DNA: TGTGCCTCCCACCGGGACAGGTCTCGGTCTGGGGCCAACGTCCTGACTTTC. The entire variable domain, with the rest obtained from reference TRBV30 and TRBJ2-6, is as follows: SQTIHQWPATLVQPVGSPLSLECTVEGTSNPNLYWYRQAAGRGLQLLFYSVGIGQISSEVPQNLSASRPQDRQFILSSKKLLLSDSGFYLCASHRDRSRSGANVLTFGAGSRLTVL.

V usage is TRBV5-1 and J usage is TRBJ1-4; 7 positions match TRBD1. The CDR3 contains 14 residues. V was clipped by 1 base and J by 5 bases; unmatched bases: 2. Germline V lookup: CDR1 SGHRS, CDR2 YFSETQ. CDR3 DNA: TGCGCCAGCAGCTTGACAGGGGCAAATGAAAAACTGTTTTTT. Its translation is CASSLTGANEKLFF.

CDR3 region: CASSPRTGENEQFF. As DNA, the CDR3 is TGTGCCAGCTCACCGAGGACAGGGGAGAATGAGCAGTTCTTC. The gene calls are TRBV18 and TRBJ2-1; 9 bases line up with TRBD1. This CDR3 contains 14 residues. Germline V gives CDR1 KGHSH, CDR2 LQKENI. The V gene end was trimmed by 3 bases and the J gene end by 7 bases; junction bases not matched to a gene: 4.

This chain joins TRBV5-1 and TRBJ2-1; tentative D call: TRBD2 (6 bases). The CDR3 sequence is 14 residues long. The V end was cut by 1 base, the J end by 9 bases, with 14 bases between. Looked up from germline, CDR1 is SGHRS and CDR2 is YFSETQ. CDR3 in amino acids: CASSLTLALGEQFF. The CDR3 DNA follows: TGCGCCAGCAGCTTGACCCTAGCGTTAGGTGAGCAGTTCTTC.

The chain is built from TRBV5-1 and TRBJ2-5, with 8 bases aligning to TRBD2. Germline CDR1 reads SGHRS; CDR2 reads YFSETQ. Germline trimming cut 4 bases from V and 5 bases from J; bases unmatched to any gene: 13. The CDR3 runs 16 residues. The CDR3 region has the DNA TGCGCCAGCAGCCTGCGAGGCGCGGGGGGCCAGGAGACCCAGTACTTC. Translating gives CASSLRGAGGQETQYF.

V is TRBV19 and J is TRBJ1-2; D remains ambiguous. Per germline, CDR1 LNHDA and CDR2 SQIVND (reference sequence). The CDR3 consists of 13 residues. The V end was cut by 3 bases, the J end by 5 bases, with 10 bases between. The DNA for the CDR3 is TGTGCCAGTAGTATTCAAGAGAAATATGGCTACACCTTC. Its protein is CASSIQEKYGYTF.

This clone was observed once. The chain links TRBV28 to TRBJ2-7, with D unclear. Germline V gene lookup returns CDR1 MDHEN and CDR2 SYDVKM. The CDR3 extends over 15 amino acids. Trimming took off 6 bases at V and 2 bases at J, with 17 bases between the two ends. The DNA for the CDR3 is TGTGCCAGCAGCGCTTTTAGTAATCCCCCCTACGAGCAGTACTTC. Its protein is CASSAFSNPPYEQYF.

The genes are TRBV28 and TRBJ2-7; 7 nucleotides line up with TRBD1. CDR1 and CDR2 (germline): MDHEN, SYDVKM. V shed 4 bases and J 3 bases; nucleotides not matched to a gene: 15. The CDR3 contains 17 residues. CDR3 in amino acids: CASSSSSPGTVFYEQYF. CDR3 nucleotide sequence: TGTGCCAGCAGTTCCTCCTCCCCCGGGACAGTATTCTACGAGCAGTACTTC.

The chain carries TRBV6-5 and TRBJ1-3, with 8 bases lining up with TRBD1. The junction had 3 bases not matched to a gene; V was cut back by 6 bases and J by 5 bases. CDR1 and CDR2 (germline): MNHEY, SVGAGI. The CDR3 totals 13 residues. The CDR3 region is CASRGTGRNTIYF. The CDR3 nucleotides read TGTGCCAGCAGAGGGACAGGCCGAAACACCATATATTTT.

The chain is built from TRBV6-5 and TRBJ2-1; 9 positions match TRBD2. CDR1 is MNHEY, CDR2 SVGAGI, per germline. The CDR3 consists of 15 residues. V shed 2 bases, J shed 8 bases, and the junction held 7 bases outside the gene matches. CDR3 bases: TGTGCCAGCAGTTACCTTAGCGGGGGCACCTATGAGCAGTTCTTC. Residues: CASSYLSGGTYEQFF.

The gene calls are TRBV7-6 and TRBJ2-2, with D hard to call. Per germline, CDR1 SGHVS and CDR2 FNYEAQ. V was cut by 1 base and J by 5 bases, with 5 bases left in between. The CDR3 covers 13 residues. The CDR3, as DNA: TGTGCCAGCAGCTTAGTAGAGACCGGGGAGCTGTTTTTT. Translation gives CASSLVETGELFF.